This entry lists 25 T cell receptor beta chains sequenced from one sample in a study of blood T cell repertoires in COVID-19. TCRdb's table, derived via immunoSEQ multiplex PCR, lists solely in-frame clones and lacks some. The data show tens of thousands of clones, about four fifths seen once. Input material: peripheral blood. These receptors were taken from a man aged 65-85 years with COVID-19, enrolled during active disease.

The chain links TRBV7-9 to TRBJ2-6; D uncertain. Germline V CDR1 and CDR2: SEHNR, FQNEAQ (reference sequence). The CDR3 has 14 amino acids. V was cut by 2 bases and J by 4 bases, with 6 bases left in between. As DNA, the CDR3 is TGTGCCAGCAGCTTACCCTTCGGGGCCAACGTCCTGACTTTC. Its translation is CASSLPFGANVLTF.

V is TRBV7-8 and J is TRBJ1-1, with TRBD1 matching over 9 bases. Trimming took 3 bases from V and 0 from J; bases not matched to a gene: 11. This CDR3 comprises 18 residues. Germline CDR1 is SGHVS and CDR2 is FQNEAQ. This CDR3 reads CASSFPRDREYMNTEAFF. The DNA of the CDR3 is TGTGCCAGCAGCTTTCCTCGGGACAGGGAATACATGAACACTGAAGCTTTCTTT.

The chain employs TRBV11-3 and TRBJ2-1, with 13 nucleotides matching TRBD2. Per the germline V gene, CDR1 is SGHNT and CDR2 is YENEEA. There are 16 residues in the CDR3. After removal of 1 base from V and 5 bases from J, the junction contained 2 bases not matched to a gene. The CDR3 bases are TGTGCCAGCAGCTTAGGGGGGACTAGCGGGAACAATGAGCAGTTCTTC. Translating it yields CASSLGGTSGNNEQFF.

The DNA for the CDR3 is TGTGCCAGCAGCTTAAGAGCGGTTCCGAATGAAGCTTTCTTT. Protein: CASSLRAVPNEAFF. This chain connects TRBV7-2 to TRBJ1-1; D gene uncertain. The V gene lost 2 bases and the J gene lost 7 bases, with 14 bases spanning the gap. From germline, CDR1 is SGHTA and CDR2 FQGNSA. The CDR3 contains 14 residues. The full variable domain, completed using reference TRBV7-2 and TRBJ1-1, is GAGVSQSPSNKVTEKGKDVELRCDPISGHTALYWYRQSLGQGLEFLIYFQGNSAPDKSGLPSDRFSAERTGGSVSTLTIQRTQQEDSAVYLCASSLRAVPNEAFFGQGTRLTVV.

The chain links TRBV16 to TRBJ2-1, with 7 positions matching TRBD2. This CDR3 contains 15 residues. The germline V gene encodes CDR1 KGHSY and CDR2 FQNENV. V trimming: 4 bases; J trimming: 4 bases; junction bases outside the gene matches: 7. The CDR3 loop reads CASSPGLEKYNEQFF. In DNA, the CDR3 is TGTGCCAGCAGCCCCGGACTAGAAAAATACAATGAGCAGTTCTTC. The complete variable domain, with remaining parts taken from reference TRBV16 and TRBJ2-1, reads GEEVAQTPKHLVRGEGQKAKLYCAPIKGHSYVFWYQQVLKNEFKFLISFQNENVFDETGMPKERFSAKCLPNSPCSLEIQATKLEDSAVYFCASSPGLEKYNEQFFGPGTRLTVL.

The gene calls are TRBV28 and TRBJ1-1; 7 bases fit TRBD1. In germline, CDR1 is MDHEN, CDR2 SYDVKM. Trimming at V came to 6 bases and at J to 1 base, leaving 2 bases not matched to a gene. The CDR3 loop spans 13 amino acids. The CDR3 here is CASSRDRNTEAFF. CDR3 DNA sequence: TGTGCCAGCAGCCGGGACAGGAACACTGAAGCTTTCTTT.

The chain has TRBV28 and TRBJ2-5, with D maybe TRBD1 (6 bases). Per the germline V gene, CDR1 is MDHEN and CDR2 is SYDVKM. The CDR3 length is 14 residues. Trimming removed 7 bases at V and 7 bases at J, with 19 bases between. The CDR3 bases are TGTGCCAGCACCCAGGGGACCTTCGGGTTGACCCAGTACTTC. This codes for CASTQGTFGLTQYF.

The chain uses TRBV7-9 and TRBJ1-5, with D unresolved. V lost 3 bases and J lost 3, with 9 bases in between. Germline loops: CDR1 SEHNR, CDR2 FQNEAQ (reference sequence). This CDR3 region has 14 residues. In DNA form, the CDR3 reads TGTGCCAGCAGCTTGACGGGTACCAATCAGCCCCAGCATTTT. It translates to CASSLTGTNQPQHF.

The chain joins TRBV6-2 or TRBV6-3 to TRBJ2-3; 9 nucleotides align to TRBD2. The CDR3 runs to 15 residues. Per the germline V gene, CDR1 is MNHEY and CDR2 is SVGEGT. V shed 6 bases, J shed 4 bases, and the junction held 8 bases outside the gene matches. CDR3 amino acids: CASSEGTSRADTQYF. CDR3 DNA: TGTGCCAGCAGCGAGGGGACTAGCAGAGCAGATACGCAGTATTTT.

The chain has TRBV9 and TRBJ2-5; D not resolved. Germline V lookup: CDR1 SGDLS, CDR2 YYNGEE. The CDR3 has 12 amino acids. V lost 4 bases to trimming and J lost 7 bases, with 11 bases between them. The CDR3 bases are TGTGCCAGCAGCCTCTATGATGGGACCCAGTACTTC. Translated: CASSLYDGTQYF.

V is TRBV19 and J is TRBJ2-3, with 13 bases that match TRBD2. The CDR3 length is 16 residues. CDR1 LNHDA and CDR2 SQIVND come from the germline V gene (reference sequence). The J segment lost 6 bases and the V segment lost 4 bases, leaving 7 bases of the junction unmatched. The CDR3 spells CASSKVGLAGSDTQYF. In DNA, the CDR3 is TGTGCCAGTAGTAAGGTGGGACTAGCGGGGTCTGATACGCAGTATTTT.

The rearrangement joins TRBV2 to TRBJ1-4; 11 bases map to TRBD1. Germline values: CDR1 SNHLY, CDR2 FYNNEI. Germline trimming cut 8 bases from V and 7 bases from J; bases unmatched to any gene: 3. This CDR3 is 13 amino acids long. The CDR3 protein is CASRGTGGEKLFF. The CDR3 region has the DNA TGTGCCAGCCGCGGGACAGGGGGTGAAAAACTGTTTTTT.

This clone was seen a few times. This chain uses TRBV5-1 with TRBJ1-2, with D unresolved. The CDR3 sequence is 12 residues long. V shed 4 bases and J shed 7 bases, with 11 bases lying between them. Germline CDR1 and CDR2: SGHRS and YFSETQ. The CDR3 region has the DNA TGCGCCAGCAGCGAAACAGAAACTGGCTACACCTTC. Its translation is CASSETETGYTF.

V is TRBV18 and J is TRBJ2-3, with 9 nucleotides matching TRBD1. The germline V gene encodes CDR1 KGHSH and CDR2 LQKENI. This CDR3 is built from 16 residues. Trimming removed 3 bases from V and 2 bases from J; junction bases left unmatched: 6. CDR3 sequence reads: CASSPGTGRDTDTQYF. Here the CDR3 DNA reads TGTGCCAGCTCACCTGGGACAGGGCGAGACACAGATACGCAGTATTTT.

This chain joins TRBV29-1 and TRBJ1-3; no reliable D call. The CDR3 covers 13 residues. V was trimmed by 7 bases and J by 0 bases, leaving 10 bases between them. Germline V gene sequence: CDR1 SQVTM, CDR2 ANQGSEA. The CDR3 protein is CSDISRSGNTIYF. CDR3 nucleotide sequence: TGCAGCGATATTTCCCGCTCTGGAAACACCATATATTTT.

This chain uses TRBV5-6 with TRBJ1-2; perhaps TRBD1 as D (6 bases). The CDR3 covers 17 residues. Per the germline V gene, CDR1 is SGHDT and CDR2 is YYEEEE. The V and J ends lost 4 bases and 6 bases respectively, with 25 bases between them. DNA of the CDR3: TGTGCCAGCAGCCCAGGACAGTCCGGTACCGTCACTCATGGCTACACCTTC. It is translated as CASSPGQSGTVTHGYTF.

The chain recombines TRBV9 with TRBJ2-2; TRBD1 aligns across 9 bases. CDR1 and CDR2 (germline): SGDLS, YYNGEE. This CDR3 spans 16 amino acids. J lost 0 bases, V lost 3 bases, and 3 bases had no gene match. In nucleotides, the CDR3 is TGTGCCAGCAGCGATGGACAGGGGACGAACACCGGGGAGCTGTTTTTT. Encoded protein: CASSDGQGTNTGELFF. The full variable domain, rest sourced from reference TRBV9 and TRBJ2-2, is DSGVTQTPKHLITATGQRVTLRCSPRSGDLSVYWYQQSLDQGLQFLIQYYNGEERAKGNILERFSAQQFPDLHSELNLSSLELGDSALYFCASSDGQGTNTGELFFGEGSRLTVL.

This rearrangement joins TRBV4-1 to TRBJ2-7; 7 nucleotides line up with TRBD1. The CDR3 is 15 amino acids. V was clipped by 1 base and J by 1 base; unmatched bases: 4. Germline V gene sequence: CDR1 MGHRA, CDR2 YSYEKL. The CDR3 region is CASSQAPGQSYEQYF. The CDR3 DNA reads TGCGCCAGCAGCCAAGCCCCGGGACAGTCCTACGAGCAGTACTTC.

This chain connects TRBV2 to TRBJ2-3; 7 nucleotides match TRBD1. V lost 7 bases, J lost 1 base, and 2 bases stayed unmatched. The germline V gene encodes CDR1 SNHLY and CDR2 FYNNEI. The CDR3 length is 13 residues. CDR3 loop: CASNGQGTDTQYF. The CDR3 nucleotides read TGTGCCAGCAACGGACAGGGCACAGATACGCAGTATTTT.

J is TRBJ2-5 and V is TRBV6-5; D remains unclear. The germline V and J ends were trimmed by 0 bases and 2 bases, with 7 bases remaining between them. The CDR3 spans 14 residues. Germline lookup yields CDR1 MNHEY and CDR2 SVGAGI. This chain's CDR3 is CASSYSYRQETQYF. Here the CDR3 DNA reads TGTGCCAGCAGTTACTCCTACAGACAAGAGACCCAGTACTTC.

As concerns this clone: At one boundary the junction diverges from the germline segment, which might be a read error. The chain uses TRBV24-1 and TRBJ2-1, with D possibly TRBD2 on 6 matching bases. Germline-derived CDR1 and CDR2 are KGHDR and SFDVKD. This CDR3 is built from 12 residues. The CDR3 reads CATSDIAGKRVF. The DNA of the CDR3 is TGTGCCACCAGTGATATTGCAGGGAAGCGGGTCTTC.

Only one count was recorded for this clone. V and J are TRBV7-2 and TRBJ1-2; 7 nucleotides agree with TRBD1. The CDR3 runs to 15 residues. Trimming removed 3 bases from V and 4 bases from J; junction bases left unmatched: 8. Germline CDR1 reads SGHTA; CDR2 reads FQGNSA. In nucleotides, the CDR3 is TGTGCCAGCAGCTTCCGACAGGGTTCCCTCTATGGCTACACCTTC. It encodes CASSFRQGSLYGYTF.

The chain employs TRBV4-1 and TRBJ1-2, with 10 nucleotides matching TRBD1. The J segment lost 4 bases and the V segment lost 1 base, leaving 9 bases of the junction unmatched. Germline loops: CDR1 MGHRA, CDR2 YSYEKL. CDR3 length: 17 amino acids. In nucleotides, the CDR3 is TGCGCCAGCAGCCAAGGTCCCCGGACAGGGGGGGGCTATGGCTACACCTTC. Translation gives CASSQGPRTGGGYGYTF.

This chain connects TRBV5-1 to TRBJ1-1; D perhaps matches TRBD1 (6 bases). Germline V gives CDR1 SGHRS, CDR2 YFSETQ. The CDR3 is made up of 14 amino acids. The V end lost 4 bases, the J end lost 1 base, and 11 bases lay between the germline ends. CDR3 in amino acids: CASSRETGNTEAFF. The CDR3 bases are TGCGCCAGCAGCAGGGAGACAGGGAACACTGAAGCTTTCTTT.

The chain uses TRBV4-3 and TRBJ2-2, with unresolved D. The CDR3 runs 13 residues. Deletions cut 1 base from V and 6 bases from J, with 6 bases between. Germline CDR1 reads LGHNA; CDR2 reads YSLEER. The CDR3 here is CASSQAFAGELFF. The CDR3 DNA reads TGCGCCAGCAGCCAAGCCTTCGCCGGGGAGCTGTTTTTT.